Here is one T cell receptor beta chain with its context. The data derive from a study of blood T cell repertoires in COVID-19. Study details: Whether acute or convalescent, the COVID-19 samples came from the United States, Italy and Spain.

In the original processing: How many nucleated cells were present was estimated from reference gene primer amplification. Generated by immunoSEQ multiplex PCR, the TCRdb table keeps only in-frame clones and is missing some. V and J calls and clone size are copied from that table; D and trimming were computed from the DNA. Altogether roughly 250,000 clones are present, approximately 80% being singletons, with the ten largest covering 4.9%. The CDR3 extends over 16 amino acids. Trimming cost V 9 bases and J 3 bases, with 23 bases left between them. Sample: peripheral blood. This receptor was identified in a woman older than 75 with active or convalescent COVID-19. The chain couples TRBV23-1 to TRBJ1-1; unclear D gene. TRBV23-1 carries the ORF label, with uncertain function. The CDR3 coding sequence is TGCGCCAGGGGCTTCGACCGGGGTGCGGTATACACTGAAGCTTTCTTT. Its protein is CARGFDRGAVYTEAFF.